These T cell receptor beta chains were read from a single sample in a study of blood T cell repertoires in COVID-19. Produced via immunoSEQ multiplex PCR; TCRdb's table is partial and in-frame only. In the table there are about 230,000 clones, around four fifths of which are singletons. Sequences were obtained from peripheral blood. These receptors originate from a woman in her 70s with active or convalescent COVID-19. Each CDR3 is given with its conserved first and last residue. The order of the fields is J gene, CDR3 length, clone size, D gene, V gene, CDR3 DNA, CDR3 protein. A D gene is named only where the DNA matches it firmly. Not every row has a clone size; where given, it reads once, few, many or a size class.

>TRBJ2-7|11|-|TRBD2|TRBV30
TGTGCCTGGGCTAGCGGCTACGAGCAGTACTTC
CAWASGYEQYF
>TRBJ2-3|15|-|TRBD1|TRBV12-5
TGTGCTAGTGGTCCGGGGACAGTCATCCGAGATACGCAGTATTTT
CASGPGTVIRDTQYF
>TRBJ2-3|17|-|TRBD2|TRBV5-1
TGCGCCAGCAGCCCGGATTGGCGGGGGGGTAGCACAGATACGCAGTATTTT
CASSPDWRGGSTDTQYF
>TRBJ1-1|15|-|TRBD1|TRBV6-5
TGTGCCAGCACCCACCGGGACAGGGGGCCCACTGAAGCTTTCTTT
CASTHRDRGPTEAFF
>TRBJ2-1|16|-|TRBD1|TRBV18
TGTGCCAGCTCACCACCGTTAGGACAGGGGGCAAATGAGCAGTTCTTC
CASSPPLGQGANEQFF
>TRBJ1-5|13|-|-|TRBV19
TGTGCCAGTAGTAACCGGGGGAATCAGCCCCAGCATTTT
CASSNRGNQPQHF
>TRBJ1-4|18|few|-|TRBV2
TGTGCCAGCAAGAGAGCAACCGTGACAGACAGGTCTTGGGAAAAACTGTTTTTT
CASKRATVTDRSWEKLFF
>TRBJ1-3|14|few|-|TRBV5-1
TGCGCCAGCAGCTTATCGGGTAATGGAAACACCATATATTTT
CASSLSGNGNTIYF
>TRBJ2-5|15|-|-|TRBV7-2
TGTGCCAGCAGCTTAGGGGGGCAGGAACGGGAGACCCAGTACTTC
CASSLGGQERETQYF
>TRBJ2-3|18|-|TRBD2|TRBV18
TGTGCCAGCTCACCACTCTCCCCTAGCGGGAGAATGTCAGATACGCAGTATTTT
CASSPLSPSGRMSDTQYF
>TRBJ2-7|12|once|-|TRBV5-5
TGTGCCAGCAGCTTGAGCAGGGTCGAGCAGTACTTC
CASSLSRVEQYF
>TRBJ1-6|16|-|TRBD1|TRBV3-1/TRBV3-2
TGTGCCAGCAGCCAAACAGGGGGCGCGGGGGAATCACCCCTCCACTTT
CASSQTGGAGESPLHF
>TRBJ2-3|16|once|-|TRBV20-1
TGCAGTGCTAGTAAGACTATAGCTGCTAGCACAGATACGCAGTATTTT
CSASKTIAASTDTQYF
>TRBJ1-1|15|-|-|TRBV7-9
TGTGCCAGCAGCTTAGCGCCCTGGCCGAACACTGAAGCTTTCTTT
CASSLAPWPNTEAFF
>TRBJ2-3|17|-|-|TRBV7-9
TGTGCCAGCAGCTTATCGGTTGGACTCCTCCTCCCTTATACGCAGTATTTT
CASSLSVGLLLPYTQYF
>TRBJ2-1|16|few|TRBD2|TRBV7-9
TGTGCCAGCACCGACCCCCCCGGACTAGCTGGGAATGAGCAGTTCTTC
CASTDPPGLAGNEQFF
>TRBJ2-1|16|-|TRBD2|TRBV4-3
TGCGCCAGCAGCCCCGTATCTAGCGGGGACCACAATGAGCAGTTCTTC
CASSPVSSGDHNEQFF
>TRBJ1-1|19|-|-|TRBV28
TGTGCCAGCAGTTTATATCCGTATCGTGGCAACAGGGAGAACACTGAAGCTTTCTTT
CASSLYPYRGNRENTEAFF
>TRBJ2-5|16|-|TRBD2|TRBV5-1
TGCGCCAGCAGCTTTTACGGGACTAGGGGGACAGAGACCCAGTACTTC
CASSFYGTRGTETQYF
>TRBJ1-4|14|-|-|TRBV5-1
TGCGCCACCTCCCCTAACGCTGGAGATGAAAAACTGTTTTTT
CATSPNAGDEKLFF
>TRBJ1-4|18|few|TRBD1|TRBV5-1
TGCGCCAGCAGCTTGGGACGACAGGGGCAGTCAACTAATGAAAAACTGTTTTTT
CASSLGRQGQSTNEKLFF
>TRBJ1-6|13|-|TRBD1|TRBV2
TGTGCCAGCAGAGACAGGGGGCGAGCACCCCTCCACTTT
CASRDRGRAPLHF
>TRBJ1-4|16|-|TRBD1|TRBV5-1
TGCGCCAGCAGCTTGGGGGACAGTACCGCCCCGGAAAAACTGTTTTTT
CASSLGDSTAPEKLFF
>TRBJ1-5|15|-|TRBD1|TRBV6-4
TGTGCCAGCAGTGCCCGGGACAGGGACAATCAGCCCCAGCATTTT
CASSARDRDNQPQHF
>TRBJ2-2|16|-|TRBD1|TRBV5-4
TGTGCCAGCAGCCCTCCGGGACAGGGAATCACCGGGGAGCTGTTTTTT
CASSPPGQGITGELFF
>TRBJ1-1|15|-|TRBD1|TRBV25-1
TGTGCCAGCAGTGACGGACAGGATTTCTACACTGAAGCTTTCTTT
CASSDGQDFYTEAFF
>TRBJ2-5|15|once|TRBD2|TRBV5-1
TGCGCCAGCAGCTTTTGGGGACTAGCTCAAGAGACCCAGTACTTC
CASSFWGLAQETQYF
>TRBJ2-2|16|-|TRBD1|TRBV25-1
TGTGCCAGCAGTTCGCTGGACAGGACGAACACCGGGGAGCTGTTTTTT
CASSSLDRTNTGELFF
>TRBJ1-5|15|-|-|TRBV20-1
TGCAGTGCTAGTTCGGTTTCCCCTAGCAATCAGCCCCAGCATTTT
CSASSVSPSNQPQHF
>TRBJ2-6|15|-|-|TRBV5-1
TGCGCCAGCAGCCCCTATGACTCTGGGGCCAACGTCCTGACTTTC
CASSPYDSGANVLTF
>TRBJ2-5|14|-|TRBD2|TRBV3-1/TRBV3-2
TGTGCCAGCAGCCCGACTAGCCGGTCAGAGACCCAGTACTTC
CASSPTSRSETQYF
>TRBJ2-5|16|once|-|TRBV4-3
TGCGCCAGCAGCCAAGGCGCGACAGGTCCCCAAGAGACCCAGTACTTC
CASSQGATGPQETQYF
>TRBJ2-3|14|once|TRBD1|TRBV10-3
TGTGCCATCAGTGAATCAACAGGGGGCGATACGCAGTATTTT
CAISESTGGDTQYF
>TRBJ2-7|15|-|TRBD2|TRBV5-4
TGTGCCAGCAGCCTACTAGCGGGCTCGACCTACGAGCAGTACTTC
CASSLLAGSTYEQYF
>TRBJ1-1|14|once|-|TRBV7-6
TGTGCCAGCAGCTTAAACAATGCCTACACTGAAGCTTTCTTT
CASSLNNAYTEAFF
>TRBJ2-3|17|-|-|TRBV3-1/TRBV3-2
TGTGCCAGCAGCCAAGGCCCCCCGGGAGCTGTCACAGATACGCAGTATTTT
CASSQGPPGAVTDTQYF
>TRBJ1-5|16|-|TRBD1|TRBV5-1
TGCGCCAGCAGCTTGGCCGCCGGGACAGATAATCAGCCCCAGCATTTT
CASSLAAGTDNQPQHF
>TRBJ2-7|13|few|-|TRBV6-2/TRBV6-3
TGTGCCAGCAGTTACCTACTAGTTGGAGAGCAGTACTTC
CASSYLLVGEQYF
>TRBJ1-2|16|-|-|TRBV18
TGTGCCAGCTCACCACCCTCGGTTTCTCGGGGGTTTGGCTACACCTTC
CASSPPSVSRGFGYTF
>TRBJ2-7|14|-|TRBD1|TRBV5-1
TGCGCCAGCAGCTTCGACAGGGGGGTGGACGAGCAGTACTTC
CASSFDRGVDEQYF